These 30 T cell receptor beta chains came from one sample sequenced in a study of blood T cell repertoires in COVID-19. Repertoires were generated with immunoSEQ multiplex PCR, while TCRdb's copy carries only in-frame clones and drops some. Seen here are 250,000 to 300,000 clones, around 84% observed once, and the top ten hold approximately 4%. Specimen: PBMCs or T cells enriched from blood (not recorded which). The receptors stem from a man younger than 45 with acute COVID-19.

This chain connects TRBV5-1 to TRBJ1-6; maybe TRBD1 (6 bases). CDR1 and CDR2 from the germline V gene are SGHRS and YFSETQ. V dropped 4 bases and J dropped 5 bases, with 13 bases sitting between them. The length of the CDR3 is 15 residues. DNA for the CDR3: TGCGCCAGCAGCCCGGCTCAGGGGAATAATTCACCCCTCCACTTT. The encoded protein is CASSPAQGNNSPLHF.

The rearrangement links TRBV28 to TRBJ1-4; a weak D match, TRBD1 (5 bases). The length of the CDR3 is 14 residues. Germline V gives CDR1 MDHEN, CDR2 SYDVKM. V lost 6 bases to trimming and J lost 8 bases, with 16 bases between them. For the CDR3, the DNA is TGTGCCAGCAGATCCGGGCCCTGGGGCGAAAAACTGTTTTTT. Translation: CASRSGPWGEKLFF.

This rearrangement joins TRBV4-1 to TRBJ1-5; D remains unclear. The CDR3 runs 15 residues. Per germline, CDR1 MGHRA and CDR2 YSYEKL. V lost 0 bases to trimming and J lost 1 base, with 7 bases between them. For the CDR3, the DNA is TGCGCCAGCAGCCAAGACGGCAGGAGCAATCAGCCCCAGCATTTT. It specifies CASSQDGRSNQPQHF.

This chain's CDR3 is CASPGTGNTGELFF. In DNA, the CDR3 is TGTGCCAGCCCGGGGACAGGGAACACCGGGGAGCTGTTTTTT. The rearrangement uses TRBV6-9 and TRBJ2-2, with 8 bases matching TRBD1. Looked up from germline, CDR1 is MNHGY and CDR2 is SVAAGI. This CDR3 has 14 amino acids. The V and J ends lost 8 bases and 1 base, in that order; junction bases with no gene match: 3.

V is TRBV11-1 and J is TRBJ2-7, with 11 bases fitting TRBD2. This CDR3 is built from 15 residues. Germline values: CDR1 SGHAT, CDR2 FQDESV (reference sequence). The J segment lost 4 bases and the V segment lost 5 bases, leaving 7 bases of the junction unmatched. The CDR3 here is CASSRTSGSGYEQYV. The CDR3 DNA is TGTGCCAGCAGCCGAACTAGCGGGAGTGGATACGAGCAGTACGTC.

V gene TRBV6-5 combines with J gene TRBJ2-3, with unresolved D. This CDR3 comprises 15 residues. The germline V gene has CDR1 MNHEY and CDR2 SVGAGI. Trimming cost V 6 bases and J 1 base, with 14 bases left between them. CDR3: CASRLPDVGTDTQYF. Here the CDR3 DNA reads TGTGCCAGCAGACTCCCCGATGTTGGCACAGATACGCAGTATTTT.

V usage is TRBV7-9 and J usage is TRBJ2-1; 10 bases map to TRBD2. J was trimmed by 7 bases and V by 5 bases; bases with no gene match: 8. The CDR3 is made up of 15 amino acids. Per germline, CDR1 SEHNR and CDR2 FQNEAQ (reference sequence). The CDR3 nucleotides are TGTGCCAGCAGCCGTCTAGCGGGAGTGTGGAATGAGCAGTTCTTC. This sequence encodes CASSRLAGVWNEQFF.

This clone appeared a few times. V is TRBV5-4 and J is TRBJ1-3; D possibly corresponds to TRBD1 (5 bases). From germline, CDR1 is SGHNT and CDR2 YYREEE (reference sequence). V was trimmed by 5 bases and J by 4 bases, leaving 13 bases between them. The CDR3 contains 14 residues. The DNA for the CDR3 is TGTGCCAGCAGAGAAGGGGTTTCCGGAAACACCATATATTTT. Its protein product is CASREGVSGNTIYF.

J is TRBJ1-5 and V is TRBV20-1; D gene uncertain. Germline V gives CDR1 DFQATT, CDR2 SNEGSKA (reference sequence). This CDR3 is 11 amino acids long. V was pared by 5 bases and J by 8 bases, with 10 bases between. Written as DNA, the CDR3 is TGCAGTGCTCAGGTCGGGGAGCCCCAGCATTTT. Protein: CSAQVGEPQHF.

V gene TRBV29-1 combines with J gene TRBJ1-3, with D maybe TRBD1 (5 bases). This CDR3 contains 11 residues. With 4 bases removed from V and 4 bases from J, the gap between germline ends came to 5 bases. The V gene's germline CDR1 is SQVTM and CDR2 ANQGSEA. This CDR3 reads CSVGQGNTIYF. CDR3 bases: TGCAGCGTTGGACAGGGAAACACCATATATTTT.

The rearrangement links TRBV27 to TRBJ2-1; 7 bases agree with TRBD2. Germline V gene data show CDR1 as MNHEY and CDR2 as SMNVEV (reference sequence). V shed 7 bases and J 3 bases; nucleotides not matched to a gene: 9. CDR3 length equals 15 residues. The chain's CDR3 is CASNRGSGLYNEQFF. The CDR3 DNA is TGTGCCAGCAATCGCGGGAGTGGCCTCTACAATGAGCAGTTCTTC.

This chain connects TRBV29-1 to TRBJ2-3; tentatively, D is TRBD2 (7 bases). This CDR3 is built from 12 residues. The V end lost 7 bases, the J end lost 4 bases, and 12 bases lay between the germline ends. Germline CDR1 reads SQVTM; CDR2 reads ANQGSEA. The CDR3 loop is CSGGGAPDTQYF. For the CDR3, the DNA is TGCAGCGGAGGGGGGGCCCCAGATACGCAGTATTTT.

The rearrangement links TRBV19 to TRBJ2-5; D remains unclear. V lost 7 bases to trimming and J lost 4 bases, with 16 bases between them. Germline V gene data show CDR1 as LNHDA and CDR2 as SQIVND (reference sequence). This CDR3 region has 14 residues. The CDR3 loop is CASKIFRLGETQYF. The CDR3 DNA is TGTGCCAGTAAGATCTTCAGGCTGGGAGAGACCCAGTACTTC.

The genes are TRBV12-5 and TRBJ2-1; D is possibly TRBD1 (6 bases). The CDR3 is 16 amino acids. Trimming took off 3 bases at V and 4 bases at J, with 16 bases between the two ends. Germline CDR1 reads LGHNT; CDR2 reads FRNRAP. The CDR3 DNA reads as TGTGCTAGTGGTTTCAGAACAGGGTCCGCTTACAATGAGCAGTTCTTC. It translates to CASGFRTGSAYNEQFF.

The rearrangement uses TRBV3-1 (or the pseudogene TRBV3-2) and TRBJ2-5, with D maybe TRBD1 (6 bases). The CDR3 contains 15 residues. V was shortened by 5 bases and J by 5 bases, with 18 bases between the two germline ends. CDR1 and CDR2 from the germline V gene are LGHDT and YNNKEL (reference sequence). The CDR3 DNA reads as TGTGCCAGCAGCTACAGGGTAGGGATTAGGGAGACCCAGTACTTC. It yields the protein CASSYRVGIRETQYF.

The chain uses TRBV27 and TRBJ2-2; tentative D call: TRBD2 (6 bases). This CDR3 is built from 14 residues. Germline loops: CDR1 MNHEY, CDR2 SMNVEV (reference sequence). V gave up 8 bases and J gave up 8 bases, with 18 bases separating them. Here the CDR3 reads CASCSGLSGGELFF. For the CDR3, the DNA is TGTGCCAGCTGCTCGGGACTGTCGGGGGGGGAGCTGTTTTTT.

The rearrangement links TRBV9 to TRBJ2-3; D might be TRBD1 (6 bases). The length of the CDR3 is 14 residues. Germline CDR1 reads SGDLS; CDR2 reads YYNGEE. The germline V and J ends were trimmed by 3 bases and 1 base, with 9 bases remaining between them. CDR3 sequence: CASSATGRTDTQYF. CDR3 nucleotide sequence: TGTGCCAGCAGCGCGACAGGCCGCACAGATACGCAGTATTTT.

The chain has TRBV30 and TRBJ2-6; TRBD2 aligns across 8 bases. V lost 5 bases to trimming and J lost 0 bases; unmatched junction nucleotides: 12. Germline lookup yields CDR1 GTSNPN and CDR2 SVGIG (reference sequence). The CDR3 covers 18 residues. CDR3 nucleotide sequence: TGTGCCTGGCGGGGGGGGGCTAGCGGAACCTCTGGGGCCAACGTCCTGACTTTC. Protein product: CAWRGGASGTSGANVLTF.

V gene TRBV25-1 combines with J gene TRBJ2-3; 9 bases fit TRBD1. CDR3 size: 15 residues. Germline V gene sequence: CDR1 MGHDK, CDR2 SYGVNS. The V segment lost 5 bases and the J segment 2 bases; nucleotides outside the gene matches: 5. The CDR3 nucleotides read TGTGCCAGCAGTCTAGGACAGGGGTCCACAGATACGCAGTATTTT. Translating gives CASSLGQGSTDTQYF.

The gene calls are TRBV28 and TRBJ1-2, with 9 bases lining up with TRBD1. V was pared by 4 bases and J by 1 base, with 16 bases of the junction left unmatched. Germline assignment: CDR1 MDHEN and CDR2 SYDVKM. CDR3 length: 19 amino acids. CDR3 protein: CASSSSAVDRGKGNYGYTF. DNA of the CDR3: TGTGCCAGCAGTTCCTCTGCGGTGGACAGGGGAAAGGGTAACTATGGCTACACCTTC.

The chain carries TRBV28 and TRBJ2-1; TRBD1 is a possible D gene (5 bases). Germline values: CDR1 MDHEN, CDR2 SYDVKM. V shed 5 bases and J shed 9 bases, with 20 bases lying between them. CDR3 length: 15 amino acids. CDR3 in DNA: TGTGCCAGCAGTCTCGCACCAGGGATCAACACTGAGCAGTTCTTC. Protein: CASSLAPGINTEQFF.

The J gene is TRBJ2-2, the V gene TRBV18, with a tentative D call TRBD1 (6 bases). Trimming cost V 5 bases and J 3 bases, with 13 bases left between them. The germline V gene has CDR1 KGHSH and CDR2 LQKENI. The length of the CDR3 is 15 residues. CDR3 sequence (DNA): TGTGCCAGCTCAGAACAGGGTTACGACACCGGGGAGCTGTTTTTT. Residues: CASSEQGYDTGELFF.

The chain is built from TRBV29-1 and TRBJ1-5, with a possible D match to TRBD1 (5 bases). V gave up 6 bases and J gave up 3 bases, with 9 bases separating them. The CDR3 extends over 12 amino acids. The V gene's germline CDR1 is SQVTM and CDR2 ANQGSEA. The CDR3 region has the DNA TGCAGCGTAGGGACTTCCAATCAGCCCCAGCATTTT. It is translated as CSVGTSNQPQHF.

The chain joins TRBV2 to TRBJ2-3, with D possibly being TRBD2 (5 bases). The germline CDR1 and CDR2 sequences are SNHLY and FYNNEI. This CDR3 contains 16 residues. V was clipped by 2 bases and J by 6 bases, with 18 bases between them. The CDR3: CASSENAGIGVDTQYF. CDR3 DNA: TGTGCCAGCAGTGAAAACGCGGGTATTGGTGTGGATACGCAGTATTTT. Filled out from reference TRBV2 and TRBJ2-3, the complete variable domain reads EPEVTQTPSHQVTQMGQEVILRCVPISNHLYFYWYRQILGQKVEFLVSFYNNEISEKSEIFDDQFSVERPDGSNFTLKIRSTKLEDSAMYFCASSENAGIGVDTQYFGPGTRLTVL.

V is TRBV5-1 and J is TRBJ2-5; D possibly corresponds to TRBD1 (6 bases). Germline V gene data show CDR1 as SGHRS and CDR2 as YFSETQ. The V gene lost 0 bases and the J gene lost 1 base, with 10 bases spanning the gap. This CDR3 is 15 amino acids long. The CDR3 protein is CASSLAWGPQETQYF. CDR3 DNA: TGCGCCAGCAGCTTGGCCTGGGGGCCCCAAGAGACCCAGTACTTC.

This chain joins TRBV6-1 and TRBJ1-2, with 8 nucleotides matching TRBD1. CDR1 is MNHNS and CDR2 is SASEGT in the germline V gene. The CDR3 spans 14 residues. V dropped 3 bases and J dropped 8; count of bases not matched to a gene: 8. CDR3 loop: CASSEGGQVLGYTF. The CDR3 DNA follows: TGTGCCAGCAGTGAGGGGGGACAGGTCTTGGGCTACACCTTC.

The rearrangement uses TRBV5-4 and TRBJ1-1; 9 bases fit TRBD1. Germline CDR1 reads SGHNT; CDR2 reads YYREEE (reference sequence). V shed 4 bases and J 4 bases; nucleotides not matched to a gene: 11. This CDR3 spans 16 amino acids. CDR3 residues: CASSGNRGQGITEAFF. In DNA, the CDR3 is TGTGCCAGCAGCGGAAACAGGGGGCAGGGGATCACTGAAGCTTTCTTT.

This chain uses TRBV5-4 with TRBJ1-5, with a tentative D call TRBD1 (5 bases). The ends were cut back, 4 bases at V and 6 bases at J, with 17 bases in the middle. This CDR3 is built from 15 residues. The germline V gene encodes CDR1 SGHNT and CDR2 YYREEE (reference sequence). Written as DNA, the CDR3 is TGTGCCAGCAGCAGGGACGGGGGAGGTGGTCAGCCCCAGCATTTT. Protein sequence: CASSRDGGGGQPQHF.

This clone was counted once. This sequence joins TRBV5-4 and TRBJ2-1; 13 bases line up with TRBD2. The trim removed 4 bases at V and 7 bases at J, leaving 5 bases unmatched. The CDR3 totals 15 residues. Germline V gives CDR1 SGHNT, CDR2 YYREEE (reference sequence). The CDR3 nucleotides read TGTGCCAGCAGCCCAAGGACTAGCGGGGGTAATGAGCAGTTCTTC. Its protein is CASSPRTSGGNEQFF.

The chain has TRBV19 and TRBJ1-2; 7 nucleotides match TRBD1. The CDR3 contains 12 residues. The V gene end was trimmed by 7 bases and the J gene end by 8 bases; junction bases not matched to a gene: 7. Germline lookup yields CDR1 LNHDA and CDR2 SQIVND (reference sequence). The DNA of the CDR3 is TGTGCCAGTAACCTCGAAGGGGGCGGCTACACCTTC. Amino acids: CASNLEGGGYTF.